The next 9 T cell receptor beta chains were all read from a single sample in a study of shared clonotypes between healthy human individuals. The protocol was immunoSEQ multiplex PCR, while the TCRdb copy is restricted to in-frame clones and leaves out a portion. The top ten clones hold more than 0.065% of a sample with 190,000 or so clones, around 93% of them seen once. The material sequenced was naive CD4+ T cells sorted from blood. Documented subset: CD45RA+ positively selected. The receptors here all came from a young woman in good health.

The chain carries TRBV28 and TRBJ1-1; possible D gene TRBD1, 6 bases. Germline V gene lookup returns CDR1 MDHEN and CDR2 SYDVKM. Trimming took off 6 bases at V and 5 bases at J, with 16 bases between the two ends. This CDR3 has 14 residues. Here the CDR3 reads CASSLDGGRTEAFF. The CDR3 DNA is TGTGCCAGCAGCCTGGATGGGGGGCGGACTGAAGCTTTCTTT.

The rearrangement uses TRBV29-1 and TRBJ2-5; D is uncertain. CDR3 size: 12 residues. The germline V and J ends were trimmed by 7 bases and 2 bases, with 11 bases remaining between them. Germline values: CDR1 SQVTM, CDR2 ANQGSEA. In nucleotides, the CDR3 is TGCAGCGACCGGACGGCGCAAGAGACCCAGTACTTC. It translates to CSDRTAQETQYF.

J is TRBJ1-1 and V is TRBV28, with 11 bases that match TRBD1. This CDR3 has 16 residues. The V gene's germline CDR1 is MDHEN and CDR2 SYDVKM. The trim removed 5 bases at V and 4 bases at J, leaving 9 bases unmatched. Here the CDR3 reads CASSPMPGQGGTEAFF. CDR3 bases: TGTGCCAGCAGTCCTATGCCGGGACAGGGGGGCACTGAAGCTTTCTTT.

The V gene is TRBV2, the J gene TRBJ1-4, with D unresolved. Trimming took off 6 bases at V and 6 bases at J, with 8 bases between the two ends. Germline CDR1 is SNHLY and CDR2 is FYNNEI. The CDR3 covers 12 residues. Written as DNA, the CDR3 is TGTGCCAGCAGGATAATCGATGAAAAACTGTTTTTT. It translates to CASRIIDEKLFF.

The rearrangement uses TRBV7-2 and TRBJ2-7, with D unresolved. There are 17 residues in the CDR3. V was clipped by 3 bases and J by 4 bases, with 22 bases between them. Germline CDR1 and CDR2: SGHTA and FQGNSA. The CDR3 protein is CASSFPRRQMGRYEQYF. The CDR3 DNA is TGTGCCAGCAGCTTTCCGAGACGGCAGATGGGCAGATACGAGCAGTACTTC.

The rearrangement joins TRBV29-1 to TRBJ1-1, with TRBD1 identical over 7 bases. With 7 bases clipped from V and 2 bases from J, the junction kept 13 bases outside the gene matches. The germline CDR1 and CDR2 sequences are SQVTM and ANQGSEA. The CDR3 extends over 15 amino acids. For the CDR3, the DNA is TGCAGCGCAAGAAGTGGTGGGACAGCTAACACTGAAGCTTTCTTT. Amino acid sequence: CSARSGGTANTEAFF.

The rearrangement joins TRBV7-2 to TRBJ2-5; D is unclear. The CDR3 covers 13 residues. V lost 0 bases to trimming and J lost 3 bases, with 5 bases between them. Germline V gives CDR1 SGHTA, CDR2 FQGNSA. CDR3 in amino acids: CASSLAQKETQYF. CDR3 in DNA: TGTGCCAGCAGCTTAGCCCAGAAAGAGACCCAGTACTTC.

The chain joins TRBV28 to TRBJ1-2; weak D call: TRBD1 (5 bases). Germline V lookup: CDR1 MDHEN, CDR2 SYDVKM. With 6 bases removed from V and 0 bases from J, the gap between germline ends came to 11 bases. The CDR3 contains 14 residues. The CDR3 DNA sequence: TGTGCCAGCAGCCAGGGTACTACTAACTATGGCTACACCTTC. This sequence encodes CASSQGTTNYGYTF.

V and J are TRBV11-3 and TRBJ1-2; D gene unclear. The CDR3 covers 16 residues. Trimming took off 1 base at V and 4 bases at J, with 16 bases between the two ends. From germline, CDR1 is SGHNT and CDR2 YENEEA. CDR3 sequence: CASSLAVSGKVYGYTF. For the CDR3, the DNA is TGTGCCAGCAGCTTAGCGGTATCAGGAAAAGTCTATGGCTACACCTTC.